These 30 T cell receptor beta chains were all obtained from the same sample, sequenced in a study of shared clonotypes between healthy human individuals. The protocol was immunoSEQ multiplex PCR, while the TCRdb copy is restricted to in-frame clones and leaves out a portion. The sample lists about 2.1 million clones; around 95% were seen once. It was CD45RO-negative cells, positively selected for CCR7, that made up naive CD8 cells, with terminally differentiated effector memory CD45RA+ cells excluded. The specimen was naive CD8+ T cells from PBMCs. These receptors were collected from a man between 18 and 29 years old in good health. Some clones in this sample may be carry-over from other donors' samples.

The V gene is TRBV27, the J gene TRBJ2-1, with 9 bases matching TRBD2. The CDR3 sequence is 14 residues long. Trimming removed 3 bases from V and 9 bases from J; junction bases left unmatched: 6. Germline CDR1 and CDR2: MNHEY and SMNVEV (reference sequence). CDR3 amino acids: CASSLPAGGGEQFF. For the CDR3, the DNA is TGTGCCAGCAGTTTGCCAGCGGGAGGTGGTGAGCAGTTCTTC.

The chain is built from TRBV4-1 and TRBJ2-7; D is ambiguous. V shed 0 bases and J shed 7 bases, with 16 bases lying between them. CDR3 length: 15 residues. CDR1 is MGHRA and CDR2 is YSYEKL in the germline V gene. The CDR3 spells CASSQEAFSLGEQYF. CDR3 coding DNA: TGCGCCAGCAGCCAAGAAGCCTTCTCCCTGGGGGAGCAGTACTTC.

This sequence joins TRBV9 and TRBJ2-7; 9 positions agree with TRBD2. V lost 3 bases and J lost 6; bases outside the gene matches: 13. This CDR3 has 16 residues. Looked up from germline, CDR1 is SGDLS and CDR2 is YYNGEE. The DNA for the CDR3 is TGTGCCAGCAGCGCCTATGCCGGGACTAGCTTTGGCGAGCAGTACTTC. Translated: CASSAYAGTSFGEQYF.

This chain joins TRBV29-1 and TRBJ2-7; D is perhaps TRBD2 (6 bases). Germline CDR1 SQVTM, CDR2 ANQGSEA. This CDR3 has 15 residues. The V gene lost 1 base and the J gene lost 0 bases, with 13 bases spanning the gap. The CDR3 protein is CSVEGWRDLSYEQYF. The CDR3 DNA is TGCAGCGTTGAAGGATGGCGGGACCTCTCCTACGAGCAGTACTTC.

The chain employs TRBV19 and TRBJ1-1, with D hard to call. V gave up 5 bases and J gave up 4 bases, with 11 bases separating them. Germline lookup yields CDR1 LNHDA and CDR2 SQIVND (reference sequence). CDR3 length equals 13 residues. The CDR3 loop reads CASSLGVRTEAFF. In DNA form, the CDR3 reads TGTGCCAGTAGTCTCGGGGTCCGCACTGAAGCTTTCTTT.

The chain has TRBV11-2 and TRBJ2-3, with TRBD2 as a possible D gene (7 bases). Per germline, CDR1 SGHAT and CDR2 FQNNGV. The CDR3 consists of 18 residues. V gave up 10 bases and J gave up 0 bases, with 26 bases separating them. The CDR3 DNA sequence: TGTGCCAACTACAGGGCTGGAGAAGCGGGACCCAGCACAGATACGCAGTATTTT. Its protein is CANYRAGEAGPSTDTQYF.

Only a few counts were recorded for this clone. V gene TRBV28 combines with J gene TRBJ1-2, with D hard to call. Trimming shortened V by 8 bases and J by 4 bases, and 17 bases separated the two germline ends. The CDR3 has 14 amino acids. The V gene's germline CDR1 is MDHEN and CDR2 SYDVKM. CDR3 in DNA: TGTGCCAGCTCGACTACCCCTGGGAGCTATGGCTACACCTTC. Its protein is CASSTTPGSYGYTF.

V and J are TRBV4-1 and TRBJ2-2; D is unclear. Trimming took 1 base from V and 2 from J, leaving 20 bases between them. Germline V gene lookup returns CDR1 MGHRA and CDR2 YSYEKL. The CDR3 is 19 residues long. The CDR3 region has the DNA TGCGCCAGCAGCCAAGTGGGCAGAAAAACCCTAATAAACACCGGGGAGCTGTTTTTT. As protein: CASSQVGRKTLINTGELFF.

The chain uses TRBV7-9 and TRBJ2-7; possibly TRBD2 for D (5 bases). V was clipped by 1 base and J by 0 bases, with 19 bases between them. The germline V gene has CDR1 SEHNR and CDR2 FQNEAQ (reference sequence). This CDR3 comprises 18 residues. The CDR3 DNA is TGTGCCAGCAGCTTAGAACTGGGGAGTGCGACCTACTCCTACGAGCAGTACTTC. Amino acids: CASSLELGSATYSYEQYF.

The chain is built from TRBV19 and TRBJ1-1; D gene ambiguous. The CDR3 is 12 amino acids. Germline V gene lookup returns CDR1 LNHDA and CDR2 SQIVND (reference sequence). Trimming took 8 bases from V and 6 from J, leaving 13 bases between them. The CDR3 DNA follows: TGTGCCAGTGAGGGCCGCGGGGCTGAAGCTTTCTTT. This translates into CASEGRGAEAFF.

The V call is TRBV28, the J call TRBJ2-7, with a possible D match to TRBD2 (5 bases). Deletions cut 2 bases from V and 5 bases from J, with 13 bases between. Germline CDR1 and CDR2: MDHEN and SYDVKM. The CDR3 totals 14 residues. Here the CDR3 DNA reads TGTGCCAGCAGTTTAATACGGGGAGAAAACGAGCAGTACTTC. This sequence encodes CASSLIRGENEQYF.

The rearrangement joins TRBV7-3 to TRBJ2-3, with D perhaps matching TRBD2 (5 bases). The CDR3 loop spans 16 amino acids. Germline V lookup: CDR1 SGHTA, CDR2 FQGTGA. Between the trimmed V and J ends, which lost 5 bases and 0 bases, there was a span of 15 bases. The CDR3 DNA sequence: TGTGCCAGCAGCCCGCAACTAGTACTTAGCACAGATACGCAGTATTTT. Translation: CASSPQLVLSTDTQYF.

The V gene is TRBV7-9, the J gene TRBJ2-7; the D gene is possibly TRBD1 (6 bases). With 2 bases removed from V and 7 bases from J, the gap between germline ends came to 15 bases. The CDR3 is made up of 14 amino acids. Looked up from germline, CDR1 is SEHNR and CDR2 is FQNEAQ (reference sequence). The CDR3 loop is CASSLRNRAGEQYF. The CDR3 region has the DNA TGTGCCAGCAGCTTAAGAAACAGGGCTGGGGAGCAGTACTTC.

The rearrangement joins TRBV7-8 to TRBJ1-1, with TRBD1 matching 7 bases. Germline CDR1 SGHVS, CDR2 FQNEAQ. J lost 0 bases, V lost 5 bases, and 15 bases had no gene match. The CDR3 loop spans 18 amino acids. CDR3 nucleotides: TGTGCCAGCAGCGCCCTGGGGGCGACAGGGCACTTGAACACTGAAGCTTTCTTT. Translation: CASSALGATGHLNTEAFF. The full variable domain, rest sourced from reference TRBV7-8 and TRBJ1-1, is GAGVSQSPRYKVAKRGQDVALRCDPISGHVSLFWYQQALGQGPEFLTYFQNEAQLDKSGLPSDRFFAERPEGSVSTLKIQRTQQEDSAVYLCASSALGATGHLNTEAFFGQGTRLTVV.

Written as DNA, the CDR3 is TGCAGCGTCGTGACAGGGAATGAGCAGTTCTTC. Its translation: CSVVTGNEQFF. This chain connects TRBV29-1 to TRBJ2-1, with 7 bases identical to TRBD1. The ends lost 6 bases at V and 7 bases at J; junction bases unmatched: 3. This CDR3 is built from 11 residues. Germline V gene sequence: CDR1 SQVTM, CDR2 ANQGSEA.

The chain is built from TRBV29-1 and TRBJ2-7; 12 bases are shared with TRBD2. The CDR3 has 13 amino acids. With V trimmed by 7 bases and J by 5 bases, 6 bases remained unmatched. CDR1 is SQVTM and CDR2 is ANQGSEA in the germline V gene. The CDR3 spells CSGTSSGRDEQYF. In nucleotides, the CDR3 is TGCAGCGGGACTTCTAGCGGGAGGGACGAGCAGTACTTC.

V usage is TRBV9 and J usage is TRBJ2-5; 11 positions match TRBD2. Germline assignment: CDR1 SGDLS and CDR2 YYNGEE. This CDR3 is built from 14 residues. Trimming removed 3 bases from V and 2 bases from J; junction bases left unmatched: 0. CDR3 DNA: TGTGCCAGCAGCGGACTAGCGGGACAAGAGACCCAGTACTTC. Residues: CASSGLAGQETQYF.

The V call is TRBV28, the J call TRBJ2-7, with TRBD2 matching over 10 bases. CDR1 and CDR2 from the germline V gene are MDHEN and SYDVKM. The CDR3 has 15 amino acids. V dropped 6 bases and J dropped 4; count of bases not matched to a gene: 9. This chain's CDR3 is CASRKDSGRSYEQYF. CDR3 DNA sequence: TGTGCCAGCAGGAAAGATAGCGGGAGGTCGTACGAGCAGTACTTC.

The V call is TRBV6-5, the J call TRBJ1-1; D unclear. The CDR3 covers 14 residues. Germline V gene lookup returns CDR1 MNHEY and CDR2 SVGAGI. The V gene lost 0 bases and the J gene lost 6 bases, with 11 bases spanning the gap. As DNA, the CDR3 is TGTGCCAGCAGTTACTCTTGGGCCTTGGCTGAAGCTTTCTTT. This sequence encodes CASSYSWALAEAFF.

J is TRBJ2-2 and V is TRBV12-5; 7 bases map to TRBD1. Trimming took 0 bases from V and 3 from J; bases not matched to a gene: 1. Germline-derived CDR1 and CDR2 are LGHNT and FRNRAP. The CDR3 sequence is 15 residues long. The CDR3 coding sequence is TGTGCTAGTGGTTTGGTACAGGGGCACACCGGGGAGCTGTTTTTT. Residues: CASGLVQGHTGELFF.

CDR3 protein: CASSQQGGVVTEAFF. For the CDR3, the DNA is TGTGCCAGCAGCCAACAGGGGGGCGTCGTGACTGAAGCTTTCTTT. The rearrangement joins TRBV21-1 to TRBJ1-1; the table's TRBD1 call for D was not verified on the DNA. TRBV21-1 is reported as a pseudogene. The CDR3 is 15 residues long.

The V and J genes are TRBV29-1 and TRBJ2-7; D is ambiguous. CDR3 size: 11 residues. Trimming took off 4 bases at V and 6 bases at J, with 10 bases between the two ends. The germline CDR1 and CDR2 sequences are SQVTM and ANQGSEA. The CDR3 region has the DNA TGCAGCGTTGGTTGGCCCCCCGAGCAGTACTTC. Protein sequence: CSVGWPPEQYF.

The chain joins TRBV25-1 to TRBJ2-2; 10 positions agree with TRBD1. The germline gives CDR1 MGHDK, CDR2 SYGVNS. CDR3 size: 17 residues. Trimming removed 1 base from V and 3 bases from J; junction bases left unmatched: 5. This CDR3 reads CASSESRQGAHTGELFF. The DNA of the CDR3 is TGTGCCAGCAGTGAATCCCGACAGGGGGCCCACACCGGGGAGCTGTTTTTT. The variable domain in full, with the rest retrieved from reference TRBV25-1 and TRBJ2-2, is EADIYQTPRYLVIGTGKKITLECSQTMGHDKMYWYQQDPGMELHLIHYSYGVNSTEKGDLSSESTVSRIRTEHFPLTLESARPSHTSQYLCASSESRQGAHTGELFFGEGSRLTVL.

On this clone itself: The sample holds other DNA sequences that translate to the same CDR3. V usage is TRBV6-5 and J usage is TRBJ2-1, with 7 bases matching TRBD2. CDR1 is MNHEY and CDR2 is SVGAGI in the germline V gene. There are 15 residues in the CDR3. J gave up 3 bases and V 2 bases, and 4 bases lay outside the gene matches. The CDR3 spells CASSYIAGVYNEQFF. The CDR3 DNA is TGTGCCAGCAGTTACATCGCGGGAGTCTACAATGAGCAGTTCTTC.

Here the CDR3 DNA reads TGTGCCAGCTCAACCCGCCAGGGGGCTAACTATGGCTACACCTTC. This encodes CASSTRQGANYGYTF. V is TRBV18 and J is TRBJ1-2; TRBD1 aligns across 7 bases. Germline trimming cut 5 bases from V and 0 bases from J; bases unmatched to any gene: 6. The germline V gene has CDR1 KGHSH and CDR2 LQKENI. This CDR3 comprises 15 residues. Looking up the rest from reference TRBV18 and TRBJ1-2 gives the full variable domain: NAGVMQNPRHLVRRRGQEARLRCSPMKGHSHVYWYRQLPEEGLKFMVYLQKENIIDESGMPKERFSAEFPKEGPSILRIQQVVRGDSAAYFCASSTRQGANYGYTFGSGTRLTVV.

DNA for the CDR3: TGTGCCTGGAGTTGGGGGGCAGACCAGTTCTTC. The encoded protein is CAWSWGADQFF. The chain couples TRBV30 to TRBJ2-1; D could derive from TRBD1 or TRBD2 (6 bases each). Trimming cost V 2 bases and J 13 bases, with 12 bases left between them. Looked up from germline, CDR1 is GTSNPN and CDR2 is SVGIG (reference sequence). The CDR3 consists of 11 residues. Full variable domain (outside the CDR3, taken from reference TRBV30 and TRBJ2-1): SQTIHQWPATLVQPVGSPLSLECTVEGTSNPNLYWYRQAAGRGLQLLFYSVGIGQISSEVPQNLSASRPQDRQFILSSKKLLLSDSGFYLCAWSWGADQFFGPGTRLTVL.

The chain uses TRBV4-2 and TRBJ2-3, with a weak D call TRBD2 (5 bases). Per the germline V gene, CDR1 is LGHNA and CDR2 is YNFKEQ. There are 16 residues in the CDR3. V lost 4 bases and J 0 bases, leaving 14 bases between the germline ends. Here the CDR3 DNA reads TGTGCCAGCAGCCCCCGGGTAGCGCATAGCACAGATACGCAGTATTTT. It translates to CASSPRVAHSTDTQYF.

This clone was recorded only once. The CDR3 here is CSVEAWYEQFF. Here the CDR3 DNA reads TGCAGCGTTGAGGCTTGGTATGAGCAGTTCTTC. The chain has TRBV29-1 and TRBJ2-1, with D hard to call. V shed 3 bases and J shed 8 bases, with 8 bases lying between them. Per the germline V gene, CDR1 is SQVTM and CDR2 is ANQGSEA. This CDR3 comprises 11 residues.

This clone came up a few times. CDR3 nucleotides: TGTGCCACCGCGGGAAGGGACGTTGAAGCTTTCTTT. Translation: CATAGRDVEAFF. This rearrangement joins TRBV25-1 to TRBJ1-1; a weak D match, TRBD1 (5 bases). In germline, CDR1 is MGHDK, CDR2 SYGVNS. V was shortened by 10 bases and J by 7 bases, with 16 bases between the two germline ends. The CDR3 sequence is 12 residues long.

The chain is built from TRBV7-9 and TRBJ2-2; maybe TRBD1 (7 bases). The CDR3 spans 13 residues. Germline V lookup: CDR1 SEHNR, CDR2 FQNEAQ (reference sequence). Trimming cost V 7 bases and J 6 bases, with 12 bases left between them. CDR3 sequence (DNA): TGTGCCAGCACCCAGGGGGGAGCCGGGGAGCTGTTTTTT. Its translation is CASTQGGAGELFF.